One sample yielded the 30 T cell receptor beta chains listed below, sequenced in a study of PD-1 blockade in classical Hodgkin lymphoma. Sample time point: cycle 4 day 1 (C4D1), after around six weeks of nivolumab. Relapses following autologous stem cell transplantation were seen in all patients, with brentuximab vedotin exposure varying. The table came from immunoSEQ multiplex PCR; TCRdb's copy has only in-frame clones and leaves some out. The sample records some 58,000 clones, around 94% being singletons. Here the sequenced sample was peripheral blood mononuclear cells (PBMCs), taken before the fourth cycle of nivolumab. These receptors came from a human donor with classical Hodgkin lymphoma.

The J gene is TRBJ2-1, the V gene TRBV19, with 8 nucleotides matching TRBD1. The CDR3 consists of 15 residues. In germline, CDR1 is LNHDA, CDR2 SQIVND (reference sequence). V gave up 6 bases and J gave up 8 bases; unmatched junction bases: 12. For the CDR3, the DNA is TGTGCCAGTAGGAGTGGGGCAGGGGGCTTGGATGAGCAGTTCTTC. This gives the protein CASRSGAGGLDEQFF.

The rearrangement uses TRBV19 and TRBJ2-1; 11 bases agree with TRBD2. The CDR3 consists of 14 residues. With 4 bases clipped from V and 6 bases from J, the junction kept 2 bases outside the gene matches. Germline-derived CDR1 and CDR2 are LNHDA and SQIVND (reference sequence). CDR3 in amino acids: CASSNSGRANEQFF. As DNA, the CDR3 is TGTGCCAGTAGTAATAGCGGGAGGGCCAATGAGCAGTTCTTC.

This rearrangement joins TRBV7-9 to TRBJ2-3, with D perhaps being TRBD1 or TRBD2 (6 bases each). CDR3 length: 17 amino acids. Germline lookup yields CDR1 SEHNR and CDR2 FQNEAQ (reference sequence). V was cut by 4 bases and J by 1 base, with 18 bases left in between. The CDR3 here is CASSWGRDGPRTDTQYF. DNA of the CDR3: TGTGCCAGCAGCTGGGGGCGGGACGGGCCGCGCACAGATACGCAGTATTTT.

This clone was observed once. The chain employs TRBV28 and TRBJ2-1; 12 positions match TRBD2. Trimming took 6 bases from V and 13 from J; bases not matched to a gene: 10. Looked up from germline, CDR1 is MDHEN and CDR2 is SYDVKM. The CDR3 is 14 residues long. The chain's CDR3 is CASRSGLAGGEQFF. The CDR3 region has the DNA TGTGCCAGCAGATCGGGGCTAGCGGGAGGGGAACAGTTCTTC.

J is TRBJ2-7 and V is TRBV2; the D call may be TRBD1 or TRBD2 (5 bases each). The V gene lost 4 bases and the J gene lost 2 bases, with 9 bases spanning the gap. The CDR3 runs to 13 residues. From germline, CDR1 is SNHLY and CDR2 FYNNEI. The CDR3 here is CASSVGVPYEQYF. CDR3 in DNA: TGTGCCAGCAGTGTGGGGGTACCCTACGAGCAGTACTTC.

The chain uses TRBV27 and TRBJ2-1; 16 bases match TRBD2. The germline CDR1 and CDR2 sequences are MNHEY and SMNVEV (reference sequence). V was clipped by 1 base and J by 9 bases; unmatched bases: 15. CDR3 size: 20 residues. For the CDR3, the DNA is TGTGCCAGCAGTTTATTTGATAGGCCCGGGACTAGCGGGGGGGCGTTTGAGCAGTTCTTC. It encodes CASSLFDRPGTSGGAFEQFF.

This chain connects TRBV6-5 to TRBJ1-3; D uncertain. The V end lost 6 bases, the J end lost 0 bases, and 12 bases lay between the germline ends. The CDR3 contains 15 residues. The germline V gene encodes CDR1 MNHEY and CDR2 SVGAGI. Written as DNA, the CDR3 is TGTGCCAGCAGAGCGGACGGGAACTCTGGAAACACCATATATTTT. As protein: CASRADGNSGNTIYF.

V and J are TRBV4-2 and TRBJ2-1; D is unclear. The CDR3 has 14 amino acids. Per the germline V gene, CDR1 is LGHNA and CDR2 is YNFKEQ. Deletions cut 3 bases from V and 5 bases from J, with 11 bases between. The CDR3 DNA follows: TGTGCCAGCAGCCAGGAACCCCTAGACAATGAGCAGTTCTTC. It codes for CASSQEPLDNEQFF.

The gene calls are TRBV5-1 and TRBJ2-1; D ambiguous. Trimming left V 4 bases short and J 7 bases short, with 12 bases between. Germline values: CDR1 SGHRS, CDR2 YFSETQ. The CDR3 is 13 amino acids. The CDR3 sequence: CASSRFDENEQFF. CDR3 bases: TGCGCCAGCAGCCGCTTTGATGAGAATGAGCAGTTCTTC.

The J gene is TRBJ2-7, the V gene TRBV6-5; 9 nucleotides agree with TRBD2. After removal of 0 bases from V and 4 bases from J, the junction contained 4 bases not matched to a gene. Germline lookup yields CDR1 MNHEY and CDR2 SVGAGI. The CDR3 loop spans 15 amino acids. CDR3 amino acids: CASSYSAGGVYEQYF. In nucleotides, the CDR3 is TGTGCCAGCAGTTACTCGGCGGGGGGGGTTTACGAGCAGTACTTC.

The rearrangement joins TRBV6-5 to TRBJ2-1; 12 nucleotides match TRBD2. The V gene's germline CDR1 is MNHEY and CDR2 SVGAGI. V was pared by 5 bases and J by 6 bases, with 5 bases of the junction left unmatched. The CDR3 consists of 15 residues. The CDR3 DNA reads as TGTGCCAGCAGTCCTAGCGGGGGGGCCGGCAATGAGCAGTTCTTC. Protein product: CASSPSGGAGNEQFF.

J is TRBJ2-3 and V is TRBV6-5; no clear D gene. Germline V lookup: CDR1 MNHEY, CDR2 SVGAGI. The CDR3 covers 14 residues. V dropped 0 bases and J dropped 4 bases, with 8 bases sitting between them. The CDR3 loop reads CASSYSSIPDTQYF. CDR3 in DNA: TGTGCCAGCAGTTACTCCTCTATCCCAGATACGCAGTATTTT.

This chain joins TRBV18 and TRBJ1-4, with D possibly matching TRBD1 (6 bases). The germline gives CDR1 KGHSH, CDR2 LQKENI. The V end lost 5 bases, the J end lost 0 bases, and 16 bases lay between the germline ends. The CDR3 spans 17 residues. CDR3 in amino acids: CASSFTSRGTTNEKLFF. The CDR3, as DNA: TGTGCCAGCTCATTCACATCCAGGGGTACAACTAATGAAAAACTGTTTTTT.

This chain uses TRBV18 with TRBJ1-2, with D hard to call. Per the germline V gene, CDR1 is KGHSH and CDR2 is LQKENI. Trimming took 3 bases from V and 4 from J, leaving 12 bases between them. The CDR3 has 14 amino acids. CDR3 sequence: CASSPVEQPYGYTF. The CDR3 coding sequence is TGTGCCAGCTCACCTGTCGAACAGCCCTATGGCTACACCTTC.

The CDR3 DNA follows: TGTGCCAGCAGCCTCGGACAGGCCGGTTTAAATCAGCCCCAGCATTTT. This gives the protein CASSLGQAGLNQPQHF. The V call is TRBV5-5, the J call TRBJ1-5, with 7 bases fitting TRBD1. V lost 4 bases and J lost 4; bases outside the gene matches: 11. This CDR3 contains 16 residues. The germline gives CDR1 SGHKS, CDR2 YYEKEE (reference sequence).

This chain uses TRBV7-7 with TRBJ2-2; D ambiguous. The CDR3 contains 17 residues. The ends were cut back, 4 bases at V and 4 bases at J, with 19 bases in the middle. CDR1 and CDR2 (germline): SSHAT, FNYEAQ (reference sequence). The CDR3 here is CASSSNGYSPSTGELFF. The CDR3 DNA reads TGTGCCAGCAGCTCGAATGGATACTCACCATCCACCGGGGAGCTGTTTTTT.

V and J are TRBV28 and TRBJ2-3; 9 bases line up with TRBD2. CDR1 and CDR2 (germline): MDHEN, SYDVKM. The CDR3 consists of 17 residues. V lost 4 bases, J lost 4 bases, and 12 bases stayed unmatched. The CDR3 nucleotides read TGTGCCAGCAGTTCCCCAATCGGCGGGGGGGCCGCAGATACGCAGTATTTT. It codes for CASSSPIGGGAADTQYF.

About this clone: An end of the junction differs from the germline gene, which may be a read error. The same CDR3 arises from other DNA sequences in this sample as well. The gene calls are TRBV5-6 and TRBJ1-1, with D hard to call. The germline gives CDR1 SGHDT, CDR2 YYEEEE. There are 11 residues in the CDR3. CDR3: CASSSYREAFF. CDR3 sequence (DNA): TGTGCCAGCAGCTCCTACAGAGAAGCTTTCTTC. Complete variable domain (other parts from reference TRBV5-6 and TRBJ1-1): DAGVTQSPTHLIKTRGQQVTLRCSPKSGHDTVSWYQQALGQGPQFIFQYYEEEERQRGNFPDRFSGHQFPNYSSELNVNALLLGDSALYLCASSSYREAFFGQGTRLTVV.

This chain uses TRBV7-7 with TRBJ1-4, with D possibly TRBD1 on 5 matching bases. The CDR3 totals 15 residues. CDR1 and CDR2 (germline): SSHAT, FNYEAQ (reference sequence). V was shortened by 1 base and J by 0 bases, with 6 bases between the two germline ends. The CDR3 loop reads CASSLGTSTNEKLFF. The CDR3 DNA is TGTGCCAGCAGCTTAGGGACATCAACTAATGAAAAACTGTTTTTT.

The rearrangement links TRBV7-3 to TRBJ2-1; no definite D call. Trimming took 3 bases from V and 6 from J, leaving 15 bases between them. In germline, CDR1 is SGHTA, CDR2 FQGTGA. The CDR3 runs 15 residues. CDR3 residues: CASSFSFVSSNEQFF. CDR3 DNA sequence: TGTGCCAGCAGCTTCTCCTTTGTGTCTTCCAATGAGCAGTTCTTC.

The CDR3 bases are TGTGCCACCAGCCTGGCTTGGCGGAGGGAGCAGTTCTTC. This encodes CATSLAWRREQFF. The rearrangement joins TRBV15 to TRBJ2-1; D is possibly TRBD2 (5 bases). CDR3 length equals 13 residues. Trimming left V 5 bases short and J 10 bases short, with 15 bases between. From germline, CDR1 is LNHNV and CDR2 YYDKDF (reference sequence).

This clone occurred once. The rearrangement links TRBV6-1 to TRBJ2-5, with 10 positions matching TRBD1. Germline lookup yields CDR1 MNHNS and CDR2 SASEGT. J gave up 2 bases and V 2 bases, and 5 bases lay outside the gene matches. The CDR3 runs to 16 residues. The CDR3 loop is CASSETGTGEQETQYF. In nucleotides, the CDR3 is TGTGCCAGCAGTGAAACCGGGACAGGGGAACAAGAGACCCAGTACTTC.

The V and J genes are TRBV4-2 and TRBJ1-1; D not certain. From germline, CDR1 is LGHNA and CDR2 YNFKEQ. The length of the CDR3 is 13 residues. Trimming removed 0 bases at V and 1 base at J, with 3 bases between. CDR3: CASSQDWNTEAFF. The CDR3 DNA reads TGTGCCAGCAGCCAAGATTGGAACACTGAAGCTTTCTTT.

By share, this clone ranks as medium-sized. The J gene is TRBJ2-5, the V gene TRBV7-6; D not resolved. The V gene lost 1 base and the J gene lost 5 bases, with 8 bases spanning the gap. This CDR3 is 13 amino acids long. Germline V gene lookup returns CDR1 SGHVS and CDR2 FNYEAQ. The DNA for the CDR3 is TGTGCCAGCAGCTTAGTATTTTCGGAGACCCAGTACTTC. Protein product: CASSLVFSETQYF.

The chain carries TRBV18 and TRBJ2-7, with D perhaps being TRBD1 or TRBD2 (5 bases each). The CDR3 has 17 amino acids. Per germline, CDR1 KGHSH and CDR2 LQKENI. The ends were cut back, 2 bases at V and 2 bases at J, with 19 bases in the middle. DNA of the CDR3: TGTGCCAGCTCACCATTAAGCCAGGGCACTAGGCCCTACGAGCAGTACTTC. It yields the protein CASSPLSQGTRPYEQYF.

The table lists this clone with a count of one. V usage is TRBV6-6 and J usage is TRBJ2-1; D call uncertain. CDR1 MNHNY and CDR2 SVGAGI come from the germline V gene (reference sequence). This CDR3 spans 16 amino acids. V lost 7 bases and J 9 bases, leaving 25 bases between the germline ends. The DNA for the CDR3 is TGTGCCAGCACCCCAGGAGATTTGGGCCGCGACGGTGAGCAGTTCTTC. Residues: CASTPGDLGRDGEQFF.

The chain employs TRBV9 and TRBJ2-7, with 16 bases that match TRBD2. Germline CDR1 reads SGDLS; CDR2 reads YYNGEE. CDR3 length: 18 residues. J gave up 3 bases and V 3 bases, and 9 bases lay outside the gene matches. CDR3 in amino acids: CASSERGLAGGPGYEQYF. DNA of the CDR3: TGTGCCAGCAGCGAGCGGGGACTAGCGGGAGGGCCGGGCTACGAGCAGTACTTC.

This chain uses TRBV7-9 with TRBJ1-5; no definite D call. This CDR3 is 13 amino acids long. Deletions cut 5 bases from V and 1 base from J, with 6 bases between. Germline V lookup: CDR1 SEHNR, CDR2 FQNEAQ (reference sequence). CDR3: CASSPGSNQPQHF. The CDR3 coding sequence is TGTGCCAGCAGCCCGGGAAGCAATCAGCCCCAGCATTTT.

This clone was observed a handful of times. V and J are TRBV6-5 and TRBJ1-1; D not resolved. Germline CDR1 reads MNHEY; CDR2 reads SVGAGI. Between the trimmed V and J ends, which lost 3 bases and 4 bases, there was a span of 12 bases. The CDR3 is 14 amino acids. The CDR3 loop reads CASSYSSDTTEAFF. Written as DNA, the CDR3 is TGTGCCAGCAGTTATAGTTCCGACACCACTGAAGCTTTCTTT.

This sequence joins TRBV7-3 and TRBJ2-3; D ambiguous. CDR1 is SGHTA, CDR2 FQGTGA, per germline. This CDR3 has 14 amino acids. Trimming removed 5 bases from V and 8 bases from J, with 17 bases in between. DNA for the CDR3: TGTGCCAGCAGCCCCTCGGGTAGCCCCGGTACGCAGTATTTT. Residues: CASSPSGSPGTQYF.